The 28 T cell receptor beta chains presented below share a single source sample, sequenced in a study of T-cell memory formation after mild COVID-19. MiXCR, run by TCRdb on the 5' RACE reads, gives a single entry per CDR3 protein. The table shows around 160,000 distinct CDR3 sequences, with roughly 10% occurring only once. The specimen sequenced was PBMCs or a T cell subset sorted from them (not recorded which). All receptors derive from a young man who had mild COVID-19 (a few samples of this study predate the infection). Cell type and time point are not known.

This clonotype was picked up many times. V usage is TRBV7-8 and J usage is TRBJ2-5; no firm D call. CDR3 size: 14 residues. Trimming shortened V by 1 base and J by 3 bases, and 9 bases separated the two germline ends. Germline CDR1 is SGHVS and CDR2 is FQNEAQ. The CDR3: CASSLGGSKETQYF. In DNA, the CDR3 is TGTGCCAGCAGCTTAGGGGGATCAAAAGAGACCCAGTACTTC.

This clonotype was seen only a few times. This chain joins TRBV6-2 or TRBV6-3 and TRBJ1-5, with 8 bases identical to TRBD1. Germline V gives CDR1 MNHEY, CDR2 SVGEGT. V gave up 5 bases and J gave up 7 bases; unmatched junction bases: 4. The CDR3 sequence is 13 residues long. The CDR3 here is CASSPGGRQPQHF. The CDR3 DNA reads TGTGCCAGCAGTCCAGGGGGCCGGCAGCCCCAGCATTTT.

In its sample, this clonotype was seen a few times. The CDR3 nucleotides are TGTGCCTGGAGTGTAATTGGACAGGGCAACACCGGGGAGCTGTTTTTT. This sequence encodes CAWSVIGQGNTGELFF. V and J are TRBV30 and TRBJ2-2, with 8 nucleotides matching TRBD1. This CDR3 spans 16 amino acids. V dropped 0 bases and J dropped 2; count of bases not matched to a gene: 5. CDR1 GTSNPN and CDR2 SVGIG come from the germline V gene (reference sequence).

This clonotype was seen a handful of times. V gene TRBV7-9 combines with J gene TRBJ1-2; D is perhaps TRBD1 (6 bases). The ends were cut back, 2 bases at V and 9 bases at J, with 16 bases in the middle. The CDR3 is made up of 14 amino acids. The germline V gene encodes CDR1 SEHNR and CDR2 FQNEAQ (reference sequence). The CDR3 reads CASSLIGRGDSYTF. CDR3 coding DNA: TGTGCCAGCAGCTTAATTGGACGGGGGGACAGCTACACCTTC.

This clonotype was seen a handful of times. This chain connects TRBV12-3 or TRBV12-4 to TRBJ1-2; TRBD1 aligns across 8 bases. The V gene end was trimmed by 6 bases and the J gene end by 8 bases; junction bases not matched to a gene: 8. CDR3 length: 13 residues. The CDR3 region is CASSRLTGVGYTF. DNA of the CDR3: TGTGCCAGCAGCCGACTGACAGGGGTCGGCTACACCTTC.

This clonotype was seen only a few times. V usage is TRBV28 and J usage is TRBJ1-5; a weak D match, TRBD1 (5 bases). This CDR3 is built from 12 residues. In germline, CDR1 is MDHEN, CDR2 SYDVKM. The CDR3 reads CTTSRSGEPQHF. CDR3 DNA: TGTACCACCAGTAGATCGGGGGAGCCCCAGCATTTT.

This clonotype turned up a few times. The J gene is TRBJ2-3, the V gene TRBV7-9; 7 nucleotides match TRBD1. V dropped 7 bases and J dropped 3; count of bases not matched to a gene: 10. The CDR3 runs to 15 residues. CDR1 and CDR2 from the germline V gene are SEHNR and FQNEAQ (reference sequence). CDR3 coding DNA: TGTGCCAGCACGTTCCGAGACAGGGCGACAGATACGCAGTATTTT. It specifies CASTFRDRATDTQYF. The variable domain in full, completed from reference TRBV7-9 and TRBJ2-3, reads DTGVSQNPRHKITKRGQNVTFRCDPISEHNRLYWYRQTLGQGPEFLTYFQNEAQLEKSRLLSDRFSAERPKGSFSTLEIQRTEQGDSAMYLCASTFRDRATDTQYFGPGTRLTVL.

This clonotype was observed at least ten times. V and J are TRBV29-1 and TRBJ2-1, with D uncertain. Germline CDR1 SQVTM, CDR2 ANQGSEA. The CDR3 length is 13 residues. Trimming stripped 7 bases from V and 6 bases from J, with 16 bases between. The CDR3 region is CSGLRPTSNEQFF. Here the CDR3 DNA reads TGCAGCGGTCTCAGGCCTACGAGCAATGAGCAGTTCTTC.

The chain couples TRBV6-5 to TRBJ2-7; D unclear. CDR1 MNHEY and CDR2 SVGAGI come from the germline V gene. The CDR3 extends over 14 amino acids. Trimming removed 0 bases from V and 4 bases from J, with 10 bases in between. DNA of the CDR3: TGTGCCAGCAGTTACTCGAGCCTCTTATACGAGCAGTACTTC. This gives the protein CASSYSSLLYEQYF.

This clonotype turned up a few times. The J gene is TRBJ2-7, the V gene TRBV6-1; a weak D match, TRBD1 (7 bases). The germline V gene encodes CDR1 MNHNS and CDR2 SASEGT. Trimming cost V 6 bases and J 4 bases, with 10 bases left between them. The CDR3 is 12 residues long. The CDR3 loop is CASSAGQYEQYF. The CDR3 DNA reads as TGTGCCAGCAGCGCGGGACAGTACGAGCAGTACTTC.

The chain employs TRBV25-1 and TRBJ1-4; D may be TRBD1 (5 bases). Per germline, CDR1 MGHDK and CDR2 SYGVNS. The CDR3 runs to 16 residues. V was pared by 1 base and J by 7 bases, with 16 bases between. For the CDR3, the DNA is TGTGCCAGCAGTGAATGGGCCGGGACTTGGGGTGAAAAACTGTTTTTT. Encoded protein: CASSEWAGTWGEKLFF.

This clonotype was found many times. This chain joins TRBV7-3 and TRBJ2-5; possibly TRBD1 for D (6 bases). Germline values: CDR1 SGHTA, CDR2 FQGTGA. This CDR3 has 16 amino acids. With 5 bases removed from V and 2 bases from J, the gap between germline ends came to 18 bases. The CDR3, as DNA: TGTGCCAGCAGCCCCCGGGGCAGGGGTTGGCAAGAGACCCAGTACTTC. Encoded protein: CASSPRGRGWQETQYF.

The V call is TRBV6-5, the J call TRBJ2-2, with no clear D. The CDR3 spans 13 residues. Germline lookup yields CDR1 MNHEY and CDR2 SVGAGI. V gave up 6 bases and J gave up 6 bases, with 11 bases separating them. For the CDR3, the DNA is TGTGCCAGCAGGGAATCTAATCCCGGGGAGCTGTTTTTT. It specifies CASRESNPGELFF.

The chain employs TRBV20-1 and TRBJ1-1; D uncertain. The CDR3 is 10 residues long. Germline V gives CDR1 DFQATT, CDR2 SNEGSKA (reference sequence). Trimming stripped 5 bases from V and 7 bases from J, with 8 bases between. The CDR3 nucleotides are TGCAGTGCTCCTCAGATTGAAGCTTTCTTT. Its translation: CSAPQIEAFF.

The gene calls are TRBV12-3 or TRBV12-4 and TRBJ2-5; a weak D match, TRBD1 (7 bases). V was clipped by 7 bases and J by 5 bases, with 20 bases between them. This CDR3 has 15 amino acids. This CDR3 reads CASKAGGTQMETQYF. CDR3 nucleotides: TGTGCCAGCAAAGCAGGGGGGACCCAAATGGAGACCCAGTACTTC.

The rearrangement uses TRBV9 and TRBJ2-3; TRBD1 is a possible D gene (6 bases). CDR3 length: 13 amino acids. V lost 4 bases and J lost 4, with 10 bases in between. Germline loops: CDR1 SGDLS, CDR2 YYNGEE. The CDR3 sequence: CASSKQGPDTQYF. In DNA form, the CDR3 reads TGTGCCAGCAGCAAACAGGGTCCAGATACGCAGTATTTT. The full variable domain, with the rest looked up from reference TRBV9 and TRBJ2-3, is DSGVTQTPKHLITATGQRVTLRCSPRSGDLSVYWYQQSLDQGLQFLIQYYNGEERAKGNILERFSAQQFPDLHSELNLSSLELGDSALYFCASSKQGPDTQYFGPGTRLTVL.

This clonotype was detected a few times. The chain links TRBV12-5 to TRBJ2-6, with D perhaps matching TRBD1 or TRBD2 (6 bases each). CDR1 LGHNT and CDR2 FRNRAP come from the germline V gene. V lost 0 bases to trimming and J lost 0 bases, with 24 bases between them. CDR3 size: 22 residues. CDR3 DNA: TGTGCTAGTGGTTTGGTAAATAGGATAGGGCCGGGGGCCCTCTCTGGGGCCAACGTCCTGACTTTC. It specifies CASGLVNRIGPGALSGANVLTF. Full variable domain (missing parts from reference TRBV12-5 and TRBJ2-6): DARVTQTPRHKVTEMGQEVTMRCQPILGHNTVFWYRQTMMQGLELLAYFRNRAPLDDSGMPKDRFSAEMPDATLATLKIQPSEPRDSAVYFCASGLVNRIGPGALSGANVLTFGAGSRLTVL.

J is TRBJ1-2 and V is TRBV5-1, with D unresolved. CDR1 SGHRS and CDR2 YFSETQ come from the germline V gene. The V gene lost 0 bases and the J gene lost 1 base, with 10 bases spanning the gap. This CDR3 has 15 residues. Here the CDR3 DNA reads TGCGCCAGCAGCTTGGCCTCCTCACATAACTATGGCTACACCTTC. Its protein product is CASSLASSHNYGYTF.

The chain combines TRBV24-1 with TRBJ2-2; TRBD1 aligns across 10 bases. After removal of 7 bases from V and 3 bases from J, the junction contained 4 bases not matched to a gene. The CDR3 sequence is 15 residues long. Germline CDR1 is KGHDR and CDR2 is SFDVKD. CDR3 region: CATSAGTGDTGELFF. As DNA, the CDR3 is TGTGCCACCAGCGCCGGGACAGGGGACACCGGGGAGCTGTTTTTT.

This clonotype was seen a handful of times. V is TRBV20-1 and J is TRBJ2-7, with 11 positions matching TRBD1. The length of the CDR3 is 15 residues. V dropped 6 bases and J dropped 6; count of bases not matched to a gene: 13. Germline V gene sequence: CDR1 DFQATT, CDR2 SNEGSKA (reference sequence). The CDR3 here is CSAISAGQGGIEQYF. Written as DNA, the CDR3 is TGCAGTGCCATTAGTGCGGGACAGGGGGGGATCGAGCAGTACTTC.

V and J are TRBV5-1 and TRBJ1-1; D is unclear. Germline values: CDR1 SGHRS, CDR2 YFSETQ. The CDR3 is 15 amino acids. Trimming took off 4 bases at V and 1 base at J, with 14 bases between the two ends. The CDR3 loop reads CASSLGPGKNTEAFF. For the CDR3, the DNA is TGCGCCAGCAGCCTTGGACCGGGTAAGAACACTGAAGCTTTCTTT.

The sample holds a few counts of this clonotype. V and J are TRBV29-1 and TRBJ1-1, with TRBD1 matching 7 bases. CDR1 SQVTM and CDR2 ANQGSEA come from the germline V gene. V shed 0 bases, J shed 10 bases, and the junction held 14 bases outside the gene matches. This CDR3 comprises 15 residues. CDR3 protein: CSVEDPPFGTVPAFF. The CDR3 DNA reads TGCAGCGTTGAAGATCCCCCGTTCGGGACAGTTCCAGCTTTCTTT.

The CDR3 DNA is TGTGCCAGCAGCGGAGTGAATAGCGACACCGGGGAGCTGTTTTTT. The encoded protein is CASSGVNSDTGELFF. The chain combines TRBV7-6 with TRBJ2-2; possibly TRBD2 for D (5 bases). The germline V gene encodes CDR1 SGHVS and CDR2 FNYEAQ. The CDR3 contains 15 residues. V shed 5 bases and J shed 3 bases, with 13 bases lying between them. Full variable domain (missing parts from reference TRBV7-6 and TRBJ2-2): GAGVSQSPRYKVTKRGQDVALRCDPISGHVSLYWYRQALGQGPEFLTYFNYEAQQDKSGLPNDRFSAERPEGSISTLTIQRTEQRDSAMYRCASSGVNSDTGELFFGEGSRLTVL.

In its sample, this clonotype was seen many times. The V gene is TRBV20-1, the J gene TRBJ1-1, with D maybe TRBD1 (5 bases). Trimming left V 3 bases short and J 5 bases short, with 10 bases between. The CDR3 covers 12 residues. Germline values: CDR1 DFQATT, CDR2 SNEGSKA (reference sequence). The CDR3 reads CSASEGWTEAFF. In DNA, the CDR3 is TGCAGTGCTAGTGAGGGGTGGACTGAAGCTTTCTTT.

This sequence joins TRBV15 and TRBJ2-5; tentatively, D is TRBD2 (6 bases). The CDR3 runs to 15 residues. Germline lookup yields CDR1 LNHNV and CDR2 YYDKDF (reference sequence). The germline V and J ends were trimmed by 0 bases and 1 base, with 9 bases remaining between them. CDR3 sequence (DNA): TGTGCCACCAGCAGAGATCGGGGGATCCAAGAGACCCAGTACTTC. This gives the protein CATSRDRGIQETQYF. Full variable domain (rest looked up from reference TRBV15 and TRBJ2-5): DAMVIQNPRYQVTQFGKPVTLSCSQTLNHNVMYWYQQKSSQAPKLLFHYYDKDFNNEADTPDNFQSRRPNTSFCFLDIRSPGLGDTAMYLCATSRDRGIQETQYFGPGTRLLVL.

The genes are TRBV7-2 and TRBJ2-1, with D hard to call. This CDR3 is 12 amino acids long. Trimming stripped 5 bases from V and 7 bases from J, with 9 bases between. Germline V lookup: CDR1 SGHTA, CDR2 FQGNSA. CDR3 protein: CASSRGWNEQFF. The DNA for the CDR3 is TGTGCCAGCAGCCGTGGCTGGAATGAGCAGTTCTTC. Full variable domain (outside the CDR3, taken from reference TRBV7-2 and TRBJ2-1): GAGVSQSPSNKVTEKGKDVELRCDPISGHTALYWYRQSLGQGLEFLIYFQGNSAPDKSGLPSDRFSAERTGGSVSTLTIQRTQQEDSAVYLCASSRGWNEQFFGPGTRLTVL.

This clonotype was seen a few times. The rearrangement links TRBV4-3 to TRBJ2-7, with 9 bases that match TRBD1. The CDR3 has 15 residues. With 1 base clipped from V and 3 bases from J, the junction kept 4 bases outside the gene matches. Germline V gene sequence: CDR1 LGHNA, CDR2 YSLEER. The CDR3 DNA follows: TGCGCCAGCAGCCAAGGCCGGGACAGGGTCTACGAGCAGTACTTC. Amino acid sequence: CASSQGRDRVYEQYF.

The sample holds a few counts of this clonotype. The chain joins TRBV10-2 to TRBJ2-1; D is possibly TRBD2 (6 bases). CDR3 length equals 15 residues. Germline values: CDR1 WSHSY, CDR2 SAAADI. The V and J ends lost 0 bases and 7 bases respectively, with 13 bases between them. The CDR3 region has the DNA TGCGCCAGCAGTGAGTCCCGGGGGATAGGAAATGAGCAGTTCTTC. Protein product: CASSESRGIGNEQFF.